The 11 T cell receptor beta chains listed next were all sequenced from one sample in a study of blood T cell repertoires in COVID-19. Using immunoSEQ multiplex PCR, the repertoire was profiled, and TCRdb retains in-frame clones only, with some absent. This table holds more than 85,000 clones, 80% to 95% found once. The sample comprised peripheral blood. The receptors derive from a man in his sixties or seventies with acute or convalescent COVID-19.

The rearrangement uses TRBV9 and TRBJ2-5; D may be TRBD2 (5 bases). Trimming stripped 4 bases from V and 2 bases from J, with 12 bases between. The germline gives CDR1 SGDLS, CDR2 YYNGEE. This CDR3 has 14 residues. This CDR3 is CASSTTSRQETQYF. In DNA, the CDR3 is TGTGCCAGCAGCACAACTAGTCGTCAAGAGACCCAGTACTTC.

V gene TRBV2 combines with J gene TRBJ2-1, with D perhaps TRBD2 (6 bases). Per germline, CDR1 SNHLY and CDR2 FYNNEI. With 8 bases removed from V and 9 bases from J, the gap between germline ends came to 11 bases. The CDR3 runs 11 residues. The CDR3 sequence is CASRRGPEQFF. The CDR3 DNA reads as TGTGCCAGCCGGAGGGGTCCTGAGCAGTTCTTC.

J is TRBJ1-5 and V is TRBV4-3, with D perhaps TRBD1 (5 bases). Germline-derived CDR1 and CDR2 are LGHNA and YSLEER. The V end was cut by 6 bases, the J end by 2 bases, with 20 bases between. The CDR3 spans 17 residues. The CDR3 bases are TGCGCCAGCAGGAAAGATTGGGGGGGTTTCGGCAATCAGCCCCAGCATTTT. The encoded protein is CASRKDWGGFGNQPQHF.

The genes are TRBV7-9 and TRBJ2-7; D gene ambiguous. Germline loops: CDR1 SEHNR, CDR2 FQNEAQ (reference sequence). The CDR3 totals 13 residues. Trimming took 1 base from V and 4 from J, leaving 8 bases between them. CDR3 DNA: TGTGCCAGCAGCTTAGACAGTCCATACGAGCAGTACTTC. Translation gives CASSLDSPYEQYF.

This chain connects TRBV6-5 to TRBJ1-4, with 7 bases aligning to TRBD1. V shed 6 bases and J 8 bases; nucleotides not matched to a gene: 6. From germline, CDR1 is MNHEY and CDR2 SVGAGI. This CDR3 contains 13 residues. The CDR3, as DNA: TGTGCCAGCAGCCGACAGGGATTCGAAAAACTGTTTTTT. Amino acid sequence: CASSRQGFEKLFF.

CDR3 in DNA: TGTGCCAGCAGCGTAGGGCTAGCGGGAGACGAGCAGTACTTC. Amino acid sequence: CASSVGLAGDEQYF. The chain links TRBV9 to TRBJ2-7; 10 nucleotides match TRBD2. This CDR3 has 14 residues. CDR1 and CDR2 from the germline V gene are SGDLS and YYNGEE. V shed 0 bases, J shed 5 bases, and the junction held 2 bases outside the gene matches.

The CDR3 nucleotides are TGTGCCAGCAGCTCCTCGGCGGGGACCGGGGAGCTGTTTTTT. It specifies CASSSSAGTGELFF. The chain joins TRBV7-2 to TRBJ2-2; possibly TRBD2 for D (6 bases). V was clipped by 4 bases and J by 5 bases, with 11 bases between them. CDR3 length: 14 residues. The germline V gene encodes CDR1 SGHTA and CDR2 FQGNSA.

J is TRBJ1-2 and V is TRBV18; 10 bases line up with TRBD1. Per germline, CDR1 KGHSH and CDR2 LQKENI. The trim removed 2 bases at V and 6 bases at J, leaving 6 bases unmatched. The CDR3 has 15 amino acids. CDR3 nucleotide sequence: TGTGCCAGCTCACCATGGGTCGACAGGGGGCATGGCTACACCTTC. This gives the protein CASSPWVDRGHGYTF.

The chain has TRBV6-6 and TRBJ2-7, with D possibly matching TRBD2 (5 bases). The CDR3 consists of 11 residues. The germline CDR1 and CDR2 sequences are MNHNY and SVGAGI (reference sequence). V was shortened by 2 bases and J by 7 bases, with 6 bases between the two germline ends. The chain's CDR3 is CASSYQREQYF. CDR3 coding DNA: TGTGCCAGCAGTTACCAGCGGGAGCAGTACTTC.

The chain couples TRBV5-1 to TRBJ1-4; 7 positions match TRBD1. This CDR3 contains 13 residues. After removal of 5 bases from V and 8 bases from J, the junction contained 6 bases not matched to a gene. Germline CDR1 reads SGHRS; CDR2 reads YFSETQ. DNA for the CDR3: TGCGCCAGCAGAAACAGGGGTGGCGAAAAACTGTTTTTT. This gives the protein CASRNRGGEKLFF. Full variable domain (missing parts from reference TRBV5-1 and TRBJ1-4): KAGVTQTPRYLIKTRGQQVTLSCSPISGHRSVSWYQQTPGQGLQFLFEYFSETQRNKGNFPGRFSGRQFSNSRSEMNVSTLELGDSALYLCASRNRGGEKLFFGSGTQLSVL.

The rearrangement links TRBV7-9 to TRBJ1-1; no clear D. The length of the CDR3 is 12 residues. Looked up from germline, CDR1 is SEHNR and CDR2 is FQNEAQ (reference sequence). V lost 4 bases and J lost 6, with 9 bases in between. CDR3 DNA: TGTGCCAGCAGCTCCCAACGGTCTGAAGCTTTCTTT. Translated, it gives CASSSQRSEAFF.